This T cell receptor (beta chain) was recorded in a study of blood T cells in healthy people across ages (dated by TCRdb to about 2015). About the investigation overall: Template switching captured roughly one uniquely barcoded TCR beta cDNA molecule per two T cells in model experiments. To track age-related changes in TCR beta repertoire diversity, the study relied on deep sequencing normalized with unique cDNA molecular identifiers. The donors were split into four age groups: young (average about 15 years), middle-aged (about 40), aged (over 55) and long-lived (roughly 80). Two additional independent replicas of 1 million unique cDNA reads from the same blood draw were analyzed for two donors (one aged 18 to 30 and one aged 80 or older).

Overall study outcomes, separate from this receptor: Because profiling used bulk unsorted PBMCs, naive and antigen-experienced compartments could not be compared conclusively. Estimates of total diversity based on one million sequenced T cells were considered lower bounds and underestimates. Observed TCR beta diversity per million T cells fell roughly linearly with age, and a significant reduction was already apparent by age roughly 40. Observed TCR beta diversity correlated strongly with the percentage of naive T cells measured by flow cytometry. Donor CMV infection status was unknown, potentially confounding age-related changes in expanded clonotypes. The long-lived group showed more naive CD4+ T cells, fewer expanded clones and increased TCR diversity than the aged group, suggesting age selection.

Library preparation was by 5' RACE. The sequencing machine was an Illumina HiSeq 2500. A second roughly 7 to 12 cycle PCR used a sample-barcoded 5' primer and a J-beta primer mix. A unique molecular identifier was introduced onto each TCR beta cDNA molecule by a template-switch 5' adaptor carrying 12 random nucleotides. At least 2.5 million CDR3-containing paired-end reads were obtained from each sample. First-strand cDNA was synthesized from all RNA with the Mint cDNA synthesis kit, primed by a TRBC-specific oligonucleotide. Following uracil-DNA glycosylase treatment, all cDNA underwent a first 18-cycle PCR with the universal primers M1SS and BC2_uni_R. The original pipeline was this. For normalization, 1 million high-quality reads, each with a distinct molecular identifier, were randomly selected from each sample. Reads with shared molecular identifiers were discarded instead of being binned into consensus sequences. CDR3 identification, clonotype clustering and error correction used MiTCR with a Q25 quality threshold and the strictest error-elimination algorithm. A nonparametric unseen species model using Euler transformation provided a lower-bound estimate of total TCR beta diversity. In TCRdb, the public reads were trimmed at Q25 with fastp and aligned with MiXCR, with productive beta chains retained. A single entry per CDR3 protein holds the most common genes and DNA from its merged rows. These V and J calls rely on TCRdb rather than the paper's analysis. The sample profile shows approximately 760,000 distinct CDR3 sequences; 25% of them were found once. 8% to 10% of the sample comes from the top ten.

Remarks on this clonotype: It has no known antigen specificity. It has no much larger one-base neighbor in the sample; base qualities were not kept.

Systemically healthy Caucasian individuals from Russia, approximately 39 in total and aged roughly 6 to 100 years, were included as donors. Each donor gave ten milliliters of peripheral blood, collected into EDTA-treated Vacutainer tubes. Ficoll-Paque density-gradient centrifugation was used to isolate PBMCs, with at least 7 million per sample. Total RNA was extracted from PBMCs with Trizol reagent, with at least 5.5 micrograms obtained per sample. Naive CD45RAhigh/CD27high T cell percentages were measured by flow cytometry on a PBMC aliquot from every donor. The CDR3 contains 14 residues, cysteine and phenylalanine counted. CDR3 DNA is the only sequence kept; it has 42 bases, read in frame from the first base. V and J lose 6 bases and 5 bases, and a span of 11 bases separates them. These data also featured in a second study, about T cells of mothers and their children. As that second study puts it: The donors were nine systemically healthy Caucasian individuals, made up of three mothers and their six children. cDNA synthesis consumed the entire amount of extracted RNA, loaded at approximately 1.4 ug RNA in each 15 ul reaction. In the second PCR, the M1S primer added sample barcodes and 2-4 random nucleotides. Each mother yielded over 10 million TCR beta CDR3 reads and each child 2.5 million to 3 million reads. In both related and unrelated pairs, thymic selection shapes the output of TCR recombination in a similar way, with inherited differences having only a minor effect. Normalized repertoire overlap was always found to be slightly, but never significantly, higher in related mother-child pairs than in unrelated mother-child pairs. With a sensitivity of about 100 clones per million clonotypes, no persistent microchimeric T cell clones were detected. In the study, deep NGS was used to compare the TCR beta repertoires of mothers and children, and features distinguishing related mother-child pairs from unrelated individuals were sought. Mothers averaged roughly 40 +/- 4 years of age and children averaged around 10 +/- 4 years. After adapters were ligated using NEBNext reagents, the libraries underwent 100+100 nt paired-end sequencing on an Illumina HiSeq 2000. To prevent cross-contamination, the mother and child libraries were prepared one month apart and sequenced in separate runs. For each donor, between about 500,000 and 2,200,000 distinct TCR beta clonotypes were identified. Naive TCR beta clonotypes were estimated from low-frequency clonotypes matched to each donor's FACS-determined naive share, without sorting.

Specimen: blood. The clonotype originates from a boy aged 5-17 years in good health. Here the chain combines TRBV12-3 or TRBV12-4 and TRBJ1-6, with TRBD1 as a weak D call on 6 bases. CDR3 sequence: CASSGGPDNSPLHF. The nucleotides are TGTGCCAGCAGCGGGGGCCCCGATAATTCACCCCTCCACTTT.